This passage covers 15 T cell receptor beta chains from one sample sequenced in a study of graft-versus-host responses after intestinal transplantation. Method: immunoSEQ multiplex PCR; TCRdb's copy keeps in-frame clones and lacks some. The sample yields around 20,000 clones, approximately 92% seen once. Specimen: PBMCs, collected roughly 39 weeks after intestinal transplant. Receptor source: a human patient who received an intestinal transplant, so some T cells may come from the graft donor.

The chain uses TRBV28 and TRBJ2-3, with TRBD2 identical over 8 bases. Germline V gene sequence: CDR1 MDHEN, CDR2 SYDVKM. This CDR3 region has 15 residues. V lost 5 bases and J lost 1; bases outside the gene matches: 5. The CDR3 here is CASSKAGVRTDTQYF. CDR3 DNA: TGTGCCAGCAGTAAAGCGGGAGTACGCACAGATACGCAGTATTTT. The full variable domain, rest sourced from reference TRBV28 and TRBJ2-3, is DVKVTQSSRYLVKRTGEKVFLECVQDMDHENMFWYRQDPGLGLRLIYFSYDVKMKEKGDIPEGYSVSREKKERFSLILESASTNQTSMYLCASSKAGVRTDTQYFGPGTRLTVL.

The chain couples TRBV4-1 to TRBJ2-5; TRBD2 matches at 9 bases. Germline V gene data show CDR1 as MGHRA and CDR2 as YSYEKL. V lost 3 bases, J lost 5 bases, and 10 bases stayed unmatched. This CDR3 contains 16 residues. In DNA form, the CDR3 reads TGCGCCAGCAGCCATGTCGTAGCGGGAGATGGGGAGACCCAGTACTTC. Encoded protein: CASSHVVAGDGETQYF.

This rearrangement joins TRBV4-1 to TRBJ1-2, with D unresolved. Germline-derived CDR1 and CDR2 are MGHRA and YSYEKL. The CDR3 has 14 amino acids. The V and J ends lost 4 bases and 0 bases respectively, with 9 bases between them. CDR3 sequence: CASSPFSANYGYTF. CDR3 nucleotides: TGCGCCAGCAGCCCCTTCTCAGCTAACTATGGCTACACCTTC.

The rearrangement joins TRBV18 to TRBJ1-2; D not certain. The CDR3 has 16 residues. V was pared by 3 bases and J by 4 bases, with 18 bases between. In germline, CDR1 is KGHSH, CDR2 LQKENI. This CDR3 is CASSPILVNRVYGYTF. The CDR3 DNA reads TGTGCCAGCTCACCCATCCTAGTAAACCGCGTCTATGGCTACACCTTC.

The chain links TRBV11-2 to TRBJ1-5; TRBD1 matches 7 bases. The CDR3 loop spans 17 amino acids. V lost 0 bases to trimming and J lost 7 bases; unmatched junction nucleotides: 12. From germline, CDR1 is SGHAT and CDR2 FQNNGV. CDR3 in amino acids: CASSLDSIGGLRQPQHF. In nucleotides, the CDR3 is TGTGCCAGCAGCTTAGATAGTATAGGGGGCTTACGCCAGCCCCAGCATTTT.

The chain recombines TRBV7-7 with TRBJ2-3; no clear D. Trimming took off 5 bases at V and 2 bases at J, with 11 bases between the two ends. CDR3 length equals 14 residues. Germline CDR1 reads SSHAT; CDR2 reads FNYEAQ (reference sequence). The DNA for the CDR3 is TGTGCCAGCAGCCCCCGCGCTACCACAGATACGCAGTATTTT. It encodes CASSPRATTDTQYF.

The chain joins TRBV10-2 to TRBJ1-1, with D unresolved. Germline V CDR1 and CDR2: WSHSY, SAAADI. This CDR3 region has 14 residues. With 7 bases removed from V and 0 bases from J, the gap between germline ends came to 12 bases. The chain's CDR3 is CASKIRNMNTEAFF. In nucleotides, the CDR3 is TGCGCCAGCAAGATCCGGAACATGAACACTGAAGCTTTCTTT.

The CDR3 bases are TGTGCCAGCAGCTCCCCCGGGGGAGCCATGAACACTGAAGCTTTCTTT. Translating gives CASSSPGGAMNTEAFF. The chain couples TRBV7-8 to TRBJ1-1, with a possible D match to TRBD1 (5 bases). The CDR3 runs to 16 residues. CDR1 is SGHVS, CDR2 FQNEAQ, per germline. Trimming took 4 bases from V and 0 from J, leaving 15 bases between them.

The table lists this clone with a count of one. As DNA, the CDR3 is TGTGCCAGCAGCTTAGTGGAGACCTTAGCAGAGCAGTACTTC. Translating it yields CASSLVETLAEQYF. V and J are TRBV7-2 and TRBJ2-7, with no clear D. Trimming took off 1 base at V and 7 bases at J, with 14 bases between the two ends. The CDR3 has 14 amino acids. Germline CDR1 and CDR2: SGHTA and FQGNSA.

The chain couples TRBV7-2 to TRBJ2-7, with D possibly matching TRBD2 (5 bases). Germline V CDR1 and CDR2: SGHTA, FQGNSA. Trimming cost V 2 bases and J 3 bases, with 11 bases left between them. The CDR3 has 14 residues. For the CDR3, the DNA is TGTGCCAGCAGCTTATATCCTAGCTACTACGAGCAGTACTTC. This encodes CASSLYPSYYEQYF.

The rearrangement uses TRBV11-2 and TRBJ1-2; 9 positions match TRBD1. The germline CDR1 and CDR2 sequences are SGHAT and FQNNGV. The CDR3 runs 14 residues. V gave up 5 bases and J gave up 8 bases; unmatched junction bases: 9. CDR3 protein: CASSPQGQGIGYTF. The CDR3 DNA sequence: TGTGCCAGCAGCCCACAAGGACAGGGGATCGGCTACACCTTC. Full variable domain (rest looked up from reference TRBV11-2 and TRBJ1-2): EAGVAQSPRYKIIEKRQSVAFWCNPISGHATLYWYQQILGQGPKLLIQFQNNGVVDDSQLPKDRFSAERLKGVDSTLKIQPAKLEDSAVYLCASSPQGQGIGYTFGSGTRLTVV.

The V and J genes are TRBV27 and TRBJ1-4; no clear D gene. This CDR3 contains 13 residues. The V end lost 7 bases, the J end lost 5 bases, and 11 bases lay between the germline ends. From germline, CDR1 is MNHEY and CDR2 SMNVEV (reference sequence). The CDR3 bases are TGTGCCAGCAAAGCGAACTCCAATGAAAAACTGTTTTTT. The encoded protein is CASKANSNEKLFF.

The chain is built from TRBV2 and TRBJ2-4; a possible D gene is TRBD1 (5 bases). The CDR3 is 20 residues long. Trimming stripped 2 bases from V and 0 bases from J, with 23 bases between. The germline gives CDR1 SNHLY, CDR2 FYNNEI. The CDR3 DNA follows: TGTGCCAGCAGTGAAAGGGGTTTGCAGGCCCTAAGCCTAGCCAAAAACATTCAGTACTTC. Amino acid sequence: CASSERGLQALSLAKNIQYF.

V usage is TRBV7-7 and J usage is TRBJ2-1; tentatively, D is TRBD1 or TRBD2 (5 bases each). V gave up 1 base and J gave up 7 bases, with 11 bases separating them. The CDR3 extends over 14 amino acids. CDR1 is SSHAT and CDR2 is FNYEAQ in the germline V gene (reference sequence). The CDR3 DNA reads as TGTGCCAGCAGCTTAGAGGGGCCGGGGAATGAGCAGTTCTTC. This translates into CASSLEGPGNEQFF.

This chain joins TRBV7-8 and TRBJ2-3; D call uncertain. Germline V gene sequence: CDR1 SGHVS, CDR2 FQNEAQ. CDR3 length: 15 amino acids. Trimming took off 1 base at V and 6 bases at J, with 14 bases between the two ends. In DNA, the CDR3 is TGTGCCAGCAGCTTAGTTGACGCCCGGACCGATACGCAGTATTTT. It translates to CASSLVDARTDTQYF.